Presented here are 3 T cell receptor beta chains from one specimen sequenced in a study of identical twins. TCRdb reprocessed the 5' RACE reads via MiXCR and lists one record per CDR3 protein. The table records some 900,000 distinct CDR3 sequences, 9% to 15% of them present only once. These same data were also listed under a study on yellow fever vaccine responses in identical twins.

Sequencing used PBMCs. These TCRs come from a woman between 18 and 30 years old in good health.

Of note for this clonotype: One junction end does not reproduce the germline sequence, and a read error may be involved. The chain is built from TRBV20-1 and TRBJ2-3; perhaps D is TRBD1 or TRBD2 (5 bases each). This CDR3 contains 16 residues. The germline V gene has CDR1 DFQATT and CDR2 SNEGSKA (reference sequence). The CDR3 region is CCASPKGFGHTDTQYF. The CDR3 bases are TGCTGTGCTAGCCCCAAGGGGTTCGGCCACACAGATACGCAGTATTTT.

This clonotype came up a few times. The CDR3 protein is CASSFLLAEQYF. CDR3 nucleotide sequence: TGTGCCAGCAGTTTTCTCCTGGCGGAGCAGTACTTC. The J gene is TRBJ2-7, the V gene TRBV12-3 or TRBV12-4; D gene ambiguous. Trimming stripped 3 bases from V and 7 bases from J, with 10 bases between. The CDR3 extends over 12 amino acids.

This clonotype has a count of ten or more. This chain uses TRBV12-3 or TRBV12-4 with TRBJ1-1; no clear D gene. The CDR3 loop spans 13 amino acids. Trimming shortened V by 5 bases and J by 1 base, and 8 bases separated the two germline ends. The CDR3 DNA reads TGTGCCAGCAGTCTACACAGGAACACTGAAGCTTTCTTT. Translating it yields CASSLHRNTEAFF.